The present entry profiles one T cell receptor (beta chain) with its context. Germline V lookup: CDR1 SQVTM, CDR2 ANQGSEA. There are 13 residues in the CDR3. After removal of 8 bases from V and 2 bases from J, the junction contained 7 bases not matched to a gene. TCRdb keeps only in-frame clones here, not all; method: immunoSEQ multiplex PCR. This table has 25,000 to 35,000 clones, 70% to 85% appearing once. As to treatment: preoperative locoregional IRX-2 cytokine immunotherapy. This phase Ib study tested locoregional IRX-2 cytokine immunotherapy given before surgery. These data belong to a study of preoperative IRX-2 immunotherapy in early breast cancer.

The clonotype originates from a human donor with breast cancer. The chain employs TRBV29-1 and TRBJ2-3, with 7 nucleotides matching TRBD1. The sample was acquired from a patient treated with IRX-2 immunotherapy. Here the CDR3 reads CSIGQAATDTQYF. In DNA form, the CDR3 reads TGCAGCATCGGACAGGCTGCCACAGATACGCAGTATTTT.